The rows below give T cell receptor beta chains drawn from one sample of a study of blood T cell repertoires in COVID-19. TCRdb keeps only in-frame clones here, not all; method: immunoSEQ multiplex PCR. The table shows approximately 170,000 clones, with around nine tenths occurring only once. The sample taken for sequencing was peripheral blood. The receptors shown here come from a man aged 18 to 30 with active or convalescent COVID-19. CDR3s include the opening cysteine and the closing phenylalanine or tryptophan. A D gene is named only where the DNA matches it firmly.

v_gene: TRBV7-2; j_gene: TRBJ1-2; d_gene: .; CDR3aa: CASSLASELGGQYGYTF
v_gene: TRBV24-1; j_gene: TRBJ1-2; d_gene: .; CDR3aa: CATSDRTARNFYGYTF
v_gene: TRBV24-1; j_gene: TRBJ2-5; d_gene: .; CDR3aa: CATSYRDQETQYF
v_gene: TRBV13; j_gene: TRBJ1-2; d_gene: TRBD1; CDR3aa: CASSAYRGEGYGYTF
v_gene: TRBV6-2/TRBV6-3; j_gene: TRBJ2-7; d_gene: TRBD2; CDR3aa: CASSYPTGSGSRVYEQYF
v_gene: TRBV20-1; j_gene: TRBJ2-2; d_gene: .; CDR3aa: CSASVGSFTGELFF
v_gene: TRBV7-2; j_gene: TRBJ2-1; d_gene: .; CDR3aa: CASSLTSYNEQFF
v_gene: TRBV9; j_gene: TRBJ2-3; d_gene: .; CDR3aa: CASSAQVRSTDTQYF
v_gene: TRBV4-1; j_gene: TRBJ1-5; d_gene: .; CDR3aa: CASSRGEDGNQPQHF
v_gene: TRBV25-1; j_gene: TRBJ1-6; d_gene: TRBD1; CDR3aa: CASRRDSENSPLHF
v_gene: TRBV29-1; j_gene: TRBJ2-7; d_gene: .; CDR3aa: CSAKAGTEISYEQYF
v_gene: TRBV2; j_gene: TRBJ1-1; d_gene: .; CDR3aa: CASSEYAGNTEAFF
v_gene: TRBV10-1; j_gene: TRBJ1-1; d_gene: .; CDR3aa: CASSESWAGNTEAFF
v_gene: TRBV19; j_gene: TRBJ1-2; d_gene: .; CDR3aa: CASSIDRGGYTF
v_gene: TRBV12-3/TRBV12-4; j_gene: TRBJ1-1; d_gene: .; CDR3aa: CASSLRPVPRAFF
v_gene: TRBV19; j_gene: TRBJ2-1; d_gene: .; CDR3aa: CASSTTGTASYNEQFF
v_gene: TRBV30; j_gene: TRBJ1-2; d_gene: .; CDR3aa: CAWSVLGQINYGYTF
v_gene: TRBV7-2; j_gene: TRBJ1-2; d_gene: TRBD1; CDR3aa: CASSTQGGLAGYTF
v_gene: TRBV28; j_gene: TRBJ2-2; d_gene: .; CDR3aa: CATERRPTGELFF
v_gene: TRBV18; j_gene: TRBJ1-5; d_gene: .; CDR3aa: CASSQQRRQPQHF
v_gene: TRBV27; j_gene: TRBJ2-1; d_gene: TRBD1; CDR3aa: CASSSNRGNEQFF
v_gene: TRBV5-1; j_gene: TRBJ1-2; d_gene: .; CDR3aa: CASSLVPGSYGYTF
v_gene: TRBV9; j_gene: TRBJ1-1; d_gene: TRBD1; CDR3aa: CASSVAGQGGVGTEAFF
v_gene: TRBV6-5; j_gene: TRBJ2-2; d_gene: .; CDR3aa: CASSSAGTGELFF
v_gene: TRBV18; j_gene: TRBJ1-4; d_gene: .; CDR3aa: CASSYRLDTTTNEKLFF
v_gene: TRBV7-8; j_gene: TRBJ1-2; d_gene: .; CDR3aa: CASSSGGYYGYTF
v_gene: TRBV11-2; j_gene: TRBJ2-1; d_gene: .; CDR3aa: CASSHIRIYNEQFF
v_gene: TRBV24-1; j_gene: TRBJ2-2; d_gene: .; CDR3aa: CATSVPAPGNTGELFF
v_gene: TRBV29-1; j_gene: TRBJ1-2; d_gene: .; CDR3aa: CSVEQGSYGYTF
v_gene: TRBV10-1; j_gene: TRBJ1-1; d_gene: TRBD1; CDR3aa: CASWDRGAFF
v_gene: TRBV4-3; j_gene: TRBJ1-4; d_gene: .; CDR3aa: CASSQDQRKAATNEKLFF
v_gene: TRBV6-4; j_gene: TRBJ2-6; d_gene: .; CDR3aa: CASSEQGFSGANVLTF
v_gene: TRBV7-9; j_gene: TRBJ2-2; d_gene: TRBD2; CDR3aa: CASSPRTSGRAISGELFF
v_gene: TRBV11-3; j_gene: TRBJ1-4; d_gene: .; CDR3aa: CASSIASTGLNEKLFF
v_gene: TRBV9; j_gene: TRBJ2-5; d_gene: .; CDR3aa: CASSAGMGLQETQYF
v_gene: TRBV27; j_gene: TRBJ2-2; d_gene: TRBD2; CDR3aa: CASSYAPGAGGYTGELFF
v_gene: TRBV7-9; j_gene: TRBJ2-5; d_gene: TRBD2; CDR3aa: CASSSGGRQETQYF
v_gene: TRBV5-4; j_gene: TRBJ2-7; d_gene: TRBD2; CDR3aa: CASSSLAGGSYEQYF
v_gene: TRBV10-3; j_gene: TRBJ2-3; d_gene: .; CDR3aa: CAISGRTRDIPTDTQYF